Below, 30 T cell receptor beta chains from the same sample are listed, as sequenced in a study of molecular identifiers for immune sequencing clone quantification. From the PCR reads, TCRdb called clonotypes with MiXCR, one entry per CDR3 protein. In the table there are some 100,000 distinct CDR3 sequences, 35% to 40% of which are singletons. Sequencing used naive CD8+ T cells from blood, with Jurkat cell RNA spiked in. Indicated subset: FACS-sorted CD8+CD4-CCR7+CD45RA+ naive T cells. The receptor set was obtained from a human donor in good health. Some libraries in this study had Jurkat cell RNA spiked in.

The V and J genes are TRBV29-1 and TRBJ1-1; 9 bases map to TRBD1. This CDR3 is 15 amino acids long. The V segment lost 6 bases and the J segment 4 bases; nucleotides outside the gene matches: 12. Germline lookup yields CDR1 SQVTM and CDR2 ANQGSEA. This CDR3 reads CSVNTTGGSGTEAFF. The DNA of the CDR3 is TGCAGCGTCAACACCACAGGGGGCAGTGGCACTGAAGCTTTCTTT. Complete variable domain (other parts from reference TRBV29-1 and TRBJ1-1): SAVISQKPSRDICQRGTSLTIQCQVDSQVTMMFWYRQQPGQSLTLIATANQGSEATYESGFVIDKFPISRPNLTFSTLTVSNMSPEDSSIYLCSVNTTGGSGTEAFFGQGTRLTVV.

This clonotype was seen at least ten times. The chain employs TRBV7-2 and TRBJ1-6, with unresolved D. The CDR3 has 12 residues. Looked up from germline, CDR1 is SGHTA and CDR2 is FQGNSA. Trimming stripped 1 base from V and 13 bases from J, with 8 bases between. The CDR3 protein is CASSLGAGPLHF. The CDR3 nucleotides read TGTGCCAGCAGCTTAGGAGCCGGGCCCCTCCACTTT.

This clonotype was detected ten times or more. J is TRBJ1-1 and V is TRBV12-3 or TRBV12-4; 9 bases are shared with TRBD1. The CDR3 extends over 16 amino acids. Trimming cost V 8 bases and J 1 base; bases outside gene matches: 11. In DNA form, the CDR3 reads TGTGCCAGCTATACAGGGGGCCCCCTGGGGAACACTGAAGCTTTCTTT. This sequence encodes CASYTGGPLGNTEAFF.

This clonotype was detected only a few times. This chain's CDR3 is CASRREETYEQYF. The CDR3 DNA sequence: TGTGCCAGCAGGCGGGAGGAGACCTACGAGCAGTACTTC. The rearrangement uses TRBV14 and TRBJ2-7; 8 positions agree with TRBD2. This CDR3 has 13 amino acids. CDR1 SGHDN and CDR2 FVKESK come from the germline V gene. The V segment lost 6 bases and the J segment 2 bases; nucleotides outside the gene matches: 3.

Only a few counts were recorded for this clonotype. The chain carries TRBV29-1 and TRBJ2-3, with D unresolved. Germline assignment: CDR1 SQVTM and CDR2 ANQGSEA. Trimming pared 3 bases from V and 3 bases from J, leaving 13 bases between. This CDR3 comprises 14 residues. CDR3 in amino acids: CSVDSDHGTDTQYF. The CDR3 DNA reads TGCAGCGTTGACAGCGACCATGGGACAGATACGCAGTATTTT.

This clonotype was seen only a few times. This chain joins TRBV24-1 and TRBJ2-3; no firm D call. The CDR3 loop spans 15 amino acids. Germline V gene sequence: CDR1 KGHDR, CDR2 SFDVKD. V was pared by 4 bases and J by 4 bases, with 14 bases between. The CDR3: CATSDNVVKADTQYF. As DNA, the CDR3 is TGTGCCACCAGTGACAACGTCGTGAAGGCAGATACGCAGTATTTT.

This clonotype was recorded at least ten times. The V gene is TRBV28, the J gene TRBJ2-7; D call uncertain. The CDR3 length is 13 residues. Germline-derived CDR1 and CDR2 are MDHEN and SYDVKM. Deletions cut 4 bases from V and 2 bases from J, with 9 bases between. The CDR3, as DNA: TGTGCCAGCAGTTGGGCTTCCGCCTACGAGCAGTACTTC. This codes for CASSWASAYEQYF.

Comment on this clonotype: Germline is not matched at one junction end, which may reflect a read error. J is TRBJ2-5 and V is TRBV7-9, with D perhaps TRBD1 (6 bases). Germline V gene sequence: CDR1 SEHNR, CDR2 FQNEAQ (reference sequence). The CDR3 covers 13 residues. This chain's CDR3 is CASSLGHEATRYF. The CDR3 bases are TGTGCCAGCAGCCTGGGACACGAAGCGACCCGGTACTTC. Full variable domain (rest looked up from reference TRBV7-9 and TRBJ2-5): DTGVSQNPRHKITKRGQNVTFRCDPISEHNRLYWYRQTLGQGPEFLTYFQNEAQLEKSRLLSDRFSAERPKGSFSTLEIQRTEQGDSAMYLCASSLGHEATRYFGPGTRLLVL.

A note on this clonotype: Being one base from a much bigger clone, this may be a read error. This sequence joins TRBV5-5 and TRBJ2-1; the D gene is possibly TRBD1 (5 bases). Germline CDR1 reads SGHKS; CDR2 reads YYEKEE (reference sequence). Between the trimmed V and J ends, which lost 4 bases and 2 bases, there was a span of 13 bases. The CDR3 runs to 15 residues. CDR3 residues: CASSTPRGTYNEQFF. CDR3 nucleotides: TGTGCCAGCAGCACACCAAGGGGAACCTACAATGAGCAGTTCTTC.

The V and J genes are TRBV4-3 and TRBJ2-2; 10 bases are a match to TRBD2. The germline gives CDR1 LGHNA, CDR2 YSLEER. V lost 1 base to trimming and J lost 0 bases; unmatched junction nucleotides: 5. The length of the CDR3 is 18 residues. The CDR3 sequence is CASSQVPLAGSNTGELFF. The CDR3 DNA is TGCGCCAGCAGCCAAGTGCCACTAGCGGGATCGAACACCGGGGAGCTGTTTTTT.

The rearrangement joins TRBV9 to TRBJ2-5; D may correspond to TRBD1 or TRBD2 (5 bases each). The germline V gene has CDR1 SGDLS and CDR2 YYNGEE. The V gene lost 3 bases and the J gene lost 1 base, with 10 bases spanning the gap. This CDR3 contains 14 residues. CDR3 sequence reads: CASSGRDAQETQYF. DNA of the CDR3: TGTGCCAGCAGCGGCCGGGACGCCCAAGAGACCCAGTACTTC.

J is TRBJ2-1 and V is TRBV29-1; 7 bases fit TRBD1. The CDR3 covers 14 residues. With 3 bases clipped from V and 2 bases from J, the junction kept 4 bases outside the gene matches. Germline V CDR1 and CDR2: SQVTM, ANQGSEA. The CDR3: CSVEGTAPYNEQFF. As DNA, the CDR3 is TGCAGCGTTGAGGGGACAGCGCCCTACAATGAGCAGTTCTTC.

DNA of the CDR3: TGTGCCAGTAGTACAGTTCGATCAGGGGAAGCTGAAGCTTTCTTT. Translation: CASSTVRSGEAEAFF. The chain joins TRBV19 to TRBJ1-1, with D tentatively TRBD1 (6 bases). This CDR3 is 15 amino acids long. V lost 4 bases and J 6 bases, leaving 18 bases between the germline ends. The germline V gene encodes CDR1 LNHDA and CDR2 SQIVND (reference sequence). The entire variable domain, with the rest obtained from reference TRBV19 and TRBJ1-1, is as follows: DGGITQSPKYLFRKEGQNVTLSCEQNLNHDAMYWYRQDPGQGLRLIYYSQIVNDFQKGDIAEGYSVSREKKESFPLTVTSAQKNPTAFYLCASSTVRSGEAEAFFGQGTRLTVV.

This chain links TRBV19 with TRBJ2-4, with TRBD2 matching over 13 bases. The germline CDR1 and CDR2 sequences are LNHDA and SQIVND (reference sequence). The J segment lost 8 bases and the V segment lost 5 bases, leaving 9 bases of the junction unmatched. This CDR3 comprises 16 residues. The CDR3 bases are TGTGCCAGTAGTCCGTCACTAGCGGGAGGGCCCTACATTCAGTACTTC. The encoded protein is CASSPSLAGGPYIQYF.

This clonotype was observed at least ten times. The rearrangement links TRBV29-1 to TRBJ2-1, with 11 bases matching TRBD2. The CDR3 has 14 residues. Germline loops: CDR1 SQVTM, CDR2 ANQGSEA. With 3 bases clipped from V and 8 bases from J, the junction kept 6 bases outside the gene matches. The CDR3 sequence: CSVDSGRAVDEQFF. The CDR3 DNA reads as TGCAGCGTTGATAGCGGGAGGGCCGTCGATGAGCAGTTCTTC.

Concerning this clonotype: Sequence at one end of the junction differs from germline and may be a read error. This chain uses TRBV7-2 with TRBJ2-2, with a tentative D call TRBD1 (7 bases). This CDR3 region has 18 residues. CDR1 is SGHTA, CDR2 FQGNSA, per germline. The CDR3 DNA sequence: TGTGTCAGCAGCTTATATTCCAGGGGGGTCCGCGACACCGGGGAGCTGTTTTTT. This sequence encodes CVSSLYSRGVRDTGELFF.

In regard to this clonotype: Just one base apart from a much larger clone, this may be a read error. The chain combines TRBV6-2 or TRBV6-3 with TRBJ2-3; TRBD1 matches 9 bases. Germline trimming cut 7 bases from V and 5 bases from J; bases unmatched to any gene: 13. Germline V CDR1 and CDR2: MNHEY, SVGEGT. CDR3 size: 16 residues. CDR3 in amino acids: CASTYLQGARGDTQYF. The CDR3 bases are TGTGCCAGCACCTACCTACAGGGGGCTCGGGGAGATACGCAGTATTTT.

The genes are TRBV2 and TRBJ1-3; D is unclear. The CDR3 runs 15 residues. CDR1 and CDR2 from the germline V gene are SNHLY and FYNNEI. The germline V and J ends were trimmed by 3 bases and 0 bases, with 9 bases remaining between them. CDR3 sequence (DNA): TGTGCCAGCAGTGAGGACGGCGCCTCTGGAAACACCATATATTTT. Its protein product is CASSEDGASGNTIYF.

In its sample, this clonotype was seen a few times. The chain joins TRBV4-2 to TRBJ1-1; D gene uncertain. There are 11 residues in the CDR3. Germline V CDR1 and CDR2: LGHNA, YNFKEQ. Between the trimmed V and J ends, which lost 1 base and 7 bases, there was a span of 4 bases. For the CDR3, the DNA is TGTGCCAGCAGCCAAGGGGTTGAAGCTTTCTTT. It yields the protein CASSQGVEAFF.

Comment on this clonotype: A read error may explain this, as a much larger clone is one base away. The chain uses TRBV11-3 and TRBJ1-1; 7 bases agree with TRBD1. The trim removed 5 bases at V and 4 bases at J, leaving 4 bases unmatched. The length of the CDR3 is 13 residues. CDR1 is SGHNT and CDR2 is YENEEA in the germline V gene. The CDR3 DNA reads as TGTGCCAGCAGCATTACAGGGGCCACTGAAGCTTTCTTT. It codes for CASSITGATEAFF. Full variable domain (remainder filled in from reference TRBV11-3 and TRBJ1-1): EAGVVQSPRYKIIEKKQPVAFWCNPISGHNTLYWYLQNLGQGPELLIRYENEEAVDDSQLPKDRFSAERLKGVDSTLKIQPAELGDSAVYLCASSITGATEAFFGQGTRLTVV.

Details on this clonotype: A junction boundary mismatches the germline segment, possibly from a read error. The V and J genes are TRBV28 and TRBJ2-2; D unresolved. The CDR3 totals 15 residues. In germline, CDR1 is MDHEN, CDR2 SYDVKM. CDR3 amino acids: CASSLLWADTVELFF. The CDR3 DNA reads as TGTGCCAGCAGTTTATTGTGGGCCGACACCGTGGAGCTGTTTTTT.

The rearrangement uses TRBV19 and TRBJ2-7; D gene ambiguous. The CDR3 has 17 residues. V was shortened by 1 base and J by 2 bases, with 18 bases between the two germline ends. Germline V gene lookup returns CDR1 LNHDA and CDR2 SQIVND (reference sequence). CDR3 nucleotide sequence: TGTGCCAGTAGTATAGTGACCCGTGGACCCTTGACCTACGAGCAGTACTTC. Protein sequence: CASSIVTRGPLTYEQYF.

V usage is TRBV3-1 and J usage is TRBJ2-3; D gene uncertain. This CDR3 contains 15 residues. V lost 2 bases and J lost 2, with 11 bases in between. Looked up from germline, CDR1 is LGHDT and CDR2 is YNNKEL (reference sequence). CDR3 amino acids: CASSQYGTNTDTQYF. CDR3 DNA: TGTGCCAGCAGCCAATACGGCACAAACACAGATACGCAGTATTTT.

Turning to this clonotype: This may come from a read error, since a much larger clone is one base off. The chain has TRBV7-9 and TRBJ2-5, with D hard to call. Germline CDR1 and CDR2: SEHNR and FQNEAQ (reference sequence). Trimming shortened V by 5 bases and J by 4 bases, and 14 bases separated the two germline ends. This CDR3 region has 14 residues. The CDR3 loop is CASSIEASRETQYF. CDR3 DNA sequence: TGTGCCAGCAGCATAGAGGCTTCACGAGAGACCCAGTACTTC.

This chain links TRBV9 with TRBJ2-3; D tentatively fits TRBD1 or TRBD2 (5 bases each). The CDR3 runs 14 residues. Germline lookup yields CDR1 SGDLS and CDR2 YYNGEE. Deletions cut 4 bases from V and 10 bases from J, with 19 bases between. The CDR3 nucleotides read TGTGCCAGCAGCCTAGGGACCGACTTATACCCGCAGTATTTT. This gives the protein CASSLGTDLYPQYF.

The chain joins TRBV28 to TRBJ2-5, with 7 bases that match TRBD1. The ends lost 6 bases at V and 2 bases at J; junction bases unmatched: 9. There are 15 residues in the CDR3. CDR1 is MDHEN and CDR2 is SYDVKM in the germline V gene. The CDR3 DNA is TGTGCCAGCAGCCCGGGACAGCAAATTCAAGAGACCCAGTACTTC. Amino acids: CASSPGQQIQETQYF.

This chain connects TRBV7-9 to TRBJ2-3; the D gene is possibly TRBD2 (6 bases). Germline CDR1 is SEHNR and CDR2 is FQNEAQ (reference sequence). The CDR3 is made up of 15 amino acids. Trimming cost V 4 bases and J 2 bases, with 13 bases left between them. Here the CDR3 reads CASSYLGLPTDTQYF. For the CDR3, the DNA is TGTGCCAGCAGCTACCTCGGACTACCCACAGATACGCAGTATTTT.

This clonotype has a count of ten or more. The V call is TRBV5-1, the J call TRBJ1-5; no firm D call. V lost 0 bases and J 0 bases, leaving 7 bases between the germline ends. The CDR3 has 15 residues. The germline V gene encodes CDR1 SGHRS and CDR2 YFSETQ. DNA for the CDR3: TGCGCCAGCAGCTTGGATGGGTATAGCAATCAGCCCCAGCATTTT. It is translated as CASSLDGYSNQPQHF.

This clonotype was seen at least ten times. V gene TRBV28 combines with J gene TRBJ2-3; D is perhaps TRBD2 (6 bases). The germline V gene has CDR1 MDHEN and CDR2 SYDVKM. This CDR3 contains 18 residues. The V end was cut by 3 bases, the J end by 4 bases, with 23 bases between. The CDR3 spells CASSFGEPATAGADTQYF. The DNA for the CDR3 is TGTGCCAGCAGTTTCGGGGAACCGGCGACAGCGGGCGCAGATACGCAGTATTTT.

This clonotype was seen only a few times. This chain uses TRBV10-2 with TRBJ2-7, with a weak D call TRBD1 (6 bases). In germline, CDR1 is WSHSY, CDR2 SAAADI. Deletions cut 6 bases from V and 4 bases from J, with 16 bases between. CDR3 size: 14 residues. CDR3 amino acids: CASSLDRRRYEQYF. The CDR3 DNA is TGCGCCAGCAGCCTCGACAGGAGGCGTTACGAGCAGTACTTC.